The sequence of this T cell receptor (beta chain) was determined in a study of CD8 T cells in ankylosing spondylitis. The CDR3 is made up of 14 amino acids. Trimming removed 5 bases from V and 10 bases from J, with 21 bases in between. The germline V gene encodes CDR1 SGDLS and CDR2 YYNGEE. At least ten counts were recorded for this clonotype. Its antigen remains unidentified. Construction of TCR beta libraries was performed using quantitative 5'-RACE with molecular barcodes. TCRdb processed the 5' RACE reads anew with MiXCR; each CDR3 protein has one entry. This table has tens of thousands of distinct CDR3 sequences, around 5.2% appearing once. General study results and limits: Prior literature has documented some motif variants in synovial fluid and blood from reactive arthritis. As reported, disease-linked clones showed significant enrichment in matched ankylosing spondylitis synovial fluid. The authors found the disease-linked clones to be CD8+ and relatively rare in peripheral blood.

The rearrangement links TRBV9 to TRBJ2-5; no definite D call. This TCR derives from a female donor with ankylosing spondylitis or in good health (not recorded which). The sample was blood, either unsorted or a sorted T cell fraction (not recorded which). The CDR3 DNA reads TGTGCCAGCAGTCCTTCGTCCGTTCCATTGCGCCAGTACTTC. This translates into CASSPSSVPLRQYF.